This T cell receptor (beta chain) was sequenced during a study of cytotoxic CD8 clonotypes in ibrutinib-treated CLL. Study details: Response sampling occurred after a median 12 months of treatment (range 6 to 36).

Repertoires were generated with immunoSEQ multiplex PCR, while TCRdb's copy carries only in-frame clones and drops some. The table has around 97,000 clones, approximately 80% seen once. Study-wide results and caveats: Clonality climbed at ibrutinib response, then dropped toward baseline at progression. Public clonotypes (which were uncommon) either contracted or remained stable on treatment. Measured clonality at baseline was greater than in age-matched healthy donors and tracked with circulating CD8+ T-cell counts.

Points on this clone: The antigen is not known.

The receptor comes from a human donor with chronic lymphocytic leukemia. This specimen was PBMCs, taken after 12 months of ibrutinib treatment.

In DNA form, the CDR3 reads TGCGCCAGCCGCCCGAGGGCCCGGGGAGGCCAAGAGACCCAGTACTTC. Its protein product is CASRPRARGGQETQYF. The rearrangement links TRBV5-1 to TRBJ2-5, with TRBD2 as a possible D gene (6 bases). Trimming took 7 bases from V and 1 from J, leaving 20 bases between them. Germline-derived CDR1 and CDR2 are SGHRS and YFSETQ. The CDR3 runs 16 residues.